The present TCR beta chain was sequenced within a study of siplizumab effects on memory and regulatory T cells. General study findings and limits: To unstimulated subsets, only a minor fraction of alloreactive clones could be mapped.

This table comes from immunoSEQ multiplex PCR, and its TCRdb copy is limited to in-frame clones, with some not included. The sample carries approximately 94,000 clones, 96% recorded once. There are 14 residues in the CDR3. V lost 1 base and J 4 bases, leaving 11 bases between the germline ends. Germline loops: CDR1 SGHRS, CDR2 YFSETQ. About this clone: Antigen unknown.

This receptor was identified in a human donor in good health. Material for sequencing was naive CD4+ T cells sorted from blood. The chain uses TRBV5-1 and TRBJ1-1; D call uncertain. The CDR3 is CASSLWSGSTEAFF. The CDR3 bases are TGCGCCAGCAGCTTGTGGTCGGGATCCACTGAAGCTTTCTTT.